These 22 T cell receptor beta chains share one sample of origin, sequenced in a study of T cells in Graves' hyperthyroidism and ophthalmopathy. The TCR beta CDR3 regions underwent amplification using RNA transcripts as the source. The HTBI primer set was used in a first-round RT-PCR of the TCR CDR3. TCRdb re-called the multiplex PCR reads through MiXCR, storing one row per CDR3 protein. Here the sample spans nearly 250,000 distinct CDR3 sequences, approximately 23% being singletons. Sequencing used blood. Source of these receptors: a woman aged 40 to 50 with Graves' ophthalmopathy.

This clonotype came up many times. The CDR3 nucleotides are TGTGCCAGCAGTTTGACAGGACGTGGCTACACCTTC. It specifies CASSLTGRGYTF. The chain couples TRBV28 to TRBJ1-2; D may be TRBD1 (6 bases). V shed 3 bases and J shed 7 bases, with 9 bases lying between them. Looked up from germline, CDR1 is MDHEN and CDR2 is SYDVKM. This CDR3 region has 12 residues.

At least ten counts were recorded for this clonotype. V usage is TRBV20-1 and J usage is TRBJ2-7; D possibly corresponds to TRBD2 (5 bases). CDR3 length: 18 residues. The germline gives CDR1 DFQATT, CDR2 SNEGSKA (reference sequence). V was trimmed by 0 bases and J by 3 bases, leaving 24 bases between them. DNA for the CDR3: TGCAGTGCTAGAGATTTTCGAACTAGAGCTTTACAATTCTACGAGCAGTACTTC. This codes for CSARDFRTRALQFYEQYF.

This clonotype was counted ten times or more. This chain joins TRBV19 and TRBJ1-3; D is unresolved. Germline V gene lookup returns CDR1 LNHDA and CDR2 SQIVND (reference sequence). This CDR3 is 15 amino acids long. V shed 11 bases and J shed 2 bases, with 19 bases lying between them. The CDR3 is CAASRSSRPGNTIYF. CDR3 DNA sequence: TGTGCCGCAAGTCGGAGCTCCCGCCCTGGAAACACCATATATTTT.

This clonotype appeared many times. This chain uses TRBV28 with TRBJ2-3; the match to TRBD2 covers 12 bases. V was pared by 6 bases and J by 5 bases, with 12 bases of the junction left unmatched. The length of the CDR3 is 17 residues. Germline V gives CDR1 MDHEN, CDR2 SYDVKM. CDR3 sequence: CASREIRTSGILDTQYF. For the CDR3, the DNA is TGTGCCAGCAGGGAGATTCGGACTAGCGGGATATTAGATACGCAGTATTTT.

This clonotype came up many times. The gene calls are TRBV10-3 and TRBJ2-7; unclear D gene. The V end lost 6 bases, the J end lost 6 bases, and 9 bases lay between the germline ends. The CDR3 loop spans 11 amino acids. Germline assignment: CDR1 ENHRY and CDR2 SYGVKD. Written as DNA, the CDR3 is TGTGCCATCAGCAACTTGGGCGAGCAGTACTTC. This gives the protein CAISNLGEQYF.

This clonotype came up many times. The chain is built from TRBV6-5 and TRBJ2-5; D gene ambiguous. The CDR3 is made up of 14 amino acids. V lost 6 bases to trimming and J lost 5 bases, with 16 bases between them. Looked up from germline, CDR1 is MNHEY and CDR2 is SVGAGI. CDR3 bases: TGTGCCAGCAGCCTCCGGAGCGCCGGGGAGACCCAGTACTTC. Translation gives CASSLRSAGETQYF.

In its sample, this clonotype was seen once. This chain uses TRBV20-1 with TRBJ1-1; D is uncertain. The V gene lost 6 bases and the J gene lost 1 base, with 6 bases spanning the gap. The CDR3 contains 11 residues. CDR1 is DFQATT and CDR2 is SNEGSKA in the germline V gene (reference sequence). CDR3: CSAPRNTEAFF. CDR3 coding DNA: TGCAGTGCCCCCAGGAACACTGAAGCTTTCTTT.

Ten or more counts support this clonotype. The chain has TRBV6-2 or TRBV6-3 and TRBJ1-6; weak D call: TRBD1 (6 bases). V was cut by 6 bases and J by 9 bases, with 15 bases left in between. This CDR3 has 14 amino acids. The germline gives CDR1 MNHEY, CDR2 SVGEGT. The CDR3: CASSNGQRGSPLHF. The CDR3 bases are TGTGCCAGCAGCAACGGACAGAGGGGTTCACCCCTCCACTTT.

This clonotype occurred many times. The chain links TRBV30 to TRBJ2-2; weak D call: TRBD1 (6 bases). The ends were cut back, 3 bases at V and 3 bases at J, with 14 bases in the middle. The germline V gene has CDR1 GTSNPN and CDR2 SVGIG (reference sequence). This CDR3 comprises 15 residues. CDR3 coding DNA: TGTGCCTGGAGCCCCAACAGGGTCGACACCGGGGAGCTGTTTTTT. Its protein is CAWSPNRVDTGELFF.

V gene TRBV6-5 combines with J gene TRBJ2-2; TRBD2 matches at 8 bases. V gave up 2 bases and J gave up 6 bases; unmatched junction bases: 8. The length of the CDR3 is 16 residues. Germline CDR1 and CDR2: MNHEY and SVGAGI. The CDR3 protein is CASSYTAGAAPGELFF. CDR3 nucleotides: TGTGCCAGCAGTTACACAGCGGGAGCGGCCCCCGGGGAGCTGTTTTTT.

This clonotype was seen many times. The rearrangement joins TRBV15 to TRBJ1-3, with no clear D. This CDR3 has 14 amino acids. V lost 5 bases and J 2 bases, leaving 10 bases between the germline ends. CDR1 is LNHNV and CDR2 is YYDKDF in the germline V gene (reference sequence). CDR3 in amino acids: CATSLGGTGNTIYF. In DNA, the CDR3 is TGTGCCACCAGCCTCGGTGGCACTGGAAACACCATATATTTT.

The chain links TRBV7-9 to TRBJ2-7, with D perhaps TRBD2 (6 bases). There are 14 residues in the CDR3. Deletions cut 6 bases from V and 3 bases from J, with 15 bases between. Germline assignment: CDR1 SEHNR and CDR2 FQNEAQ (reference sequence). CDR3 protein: CASSDSWGVYEQYF. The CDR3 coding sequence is TGTGCCAGCAGTGATTCCTGGGGGGTCTACGAGCAGTACTTC.

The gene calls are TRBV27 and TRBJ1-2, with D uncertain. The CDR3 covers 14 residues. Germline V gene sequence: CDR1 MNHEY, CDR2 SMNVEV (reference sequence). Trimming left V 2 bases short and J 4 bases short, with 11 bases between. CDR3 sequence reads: CASSLRRNRYGYTF. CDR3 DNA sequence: TGTGCCAGCAGTTTAAGGCGGAACCGCTATGGCTACACCTTC.

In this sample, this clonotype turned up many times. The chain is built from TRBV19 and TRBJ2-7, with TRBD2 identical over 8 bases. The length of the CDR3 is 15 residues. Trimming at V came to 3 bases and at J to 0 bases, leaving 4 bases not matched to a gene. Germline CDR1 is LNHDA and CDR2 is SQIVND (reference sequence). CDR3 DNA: TGTGCCAGTAGTATTGGACTAGCAGTCTCCTACGAGCAGTACTTC. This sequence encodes CASSIGLAVSYEQYF.

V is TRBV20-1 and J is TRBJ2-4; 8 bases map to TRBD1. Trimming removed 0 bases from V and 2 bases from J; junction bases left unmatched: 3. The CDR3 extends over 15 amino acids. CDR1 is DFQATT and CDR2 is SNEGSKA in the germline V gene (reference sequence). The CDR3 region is CSAREQGVTKNIQYF. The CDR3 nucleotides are TGCAGTGCTAGAGAACAGGGGGTGACCAAAAACATTCAGTACTTC.

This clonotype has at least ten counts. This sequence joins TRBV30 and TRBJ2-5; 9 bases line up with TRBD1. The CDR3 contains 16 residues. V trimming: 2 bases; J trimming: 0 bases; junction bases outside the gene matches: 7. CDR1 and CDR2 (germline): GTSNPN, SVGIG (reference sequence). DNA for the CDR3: TGTGCCTGGAGTAACTACAGGGGGCGATACCAAGAGACCCAGTACTTC. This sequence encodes CAWSNYRGRYQETQYF.

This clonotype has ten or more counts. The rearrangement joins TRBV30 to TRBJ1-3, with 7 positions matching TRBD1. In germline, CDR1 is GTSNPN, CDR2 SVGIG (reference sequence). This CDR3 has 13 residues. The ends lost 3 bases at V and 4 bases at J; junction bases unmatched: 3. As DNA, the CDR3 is TGTGCCTGGAGGACAGGGTTCGGAAACACCATATATTTT. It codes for CAWRTGFGNTIYF. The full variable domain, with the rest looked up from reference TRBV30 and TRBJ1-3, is SQTIHQWPATLVQPVGSPLSLECTVEGTSNPNLYWYRQAAGRGLQLLFYSVGIGQISSEVPQNLSASRPQDRQFILSSKKLLLSDSGFYLCAWRTGFGNTIYFGEGSWLTVV.

The CDR3 DNA is TGTGCCAGCACCCCAGGGTTCCCGCCCCAGCATTTT. As protein: CASTPGFPPQHF. The V call is TRBV28, the J call TRBJ1-5; D perhaps matches TRBD1 (5 bases). Germline V gene lookup returns CDR1 MDHEN and CDR2 SYDVKM. The CDR3 covers 12 residues. Trimming pared 7 bases from V and 9 bases from J, leaving 13 bases between.

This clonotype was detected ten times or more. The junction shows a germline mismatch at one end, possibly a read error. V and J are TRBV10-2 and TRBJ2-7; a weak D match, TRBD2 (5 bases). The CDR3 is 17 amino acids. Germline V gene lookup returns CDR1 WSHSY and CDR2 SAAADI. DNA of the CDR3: TGCGTCAGCAGTTCCCCCCTATACGGGGAGAGCTCCTACGAGCAGTACTTC. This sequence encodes CVSSSPLYGESSYEQYF.

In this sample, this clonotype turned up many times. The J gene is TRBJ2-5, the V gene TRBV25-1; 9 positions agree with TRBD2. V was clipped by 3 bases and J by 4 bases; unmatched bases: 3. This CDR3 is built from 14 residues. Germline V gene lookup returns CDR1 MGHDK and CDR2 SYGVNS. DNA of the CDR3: TGTGCCAGCAGTGATGGGACTAGCCTAGAGACCCAGTACTTC. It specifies CASSDGTSLETQYF. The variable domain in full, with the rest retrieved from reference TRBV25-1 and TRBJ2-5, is EADIYQTPRYLVIGTGKKITLECSQTMGHDKMYWYQQDPGMELHLIHYSYGVNSTEKGDLSSESTVSRIRTEHFPLTLESARPSHTSQYLCASSDGTSLETQYFGPGTRLLVL.

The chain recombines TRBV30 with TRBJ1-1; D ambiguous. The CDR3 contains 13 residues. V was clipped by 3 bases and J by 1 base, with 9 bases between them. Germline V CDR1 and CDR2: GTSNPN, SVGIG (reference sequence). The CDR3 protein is CAWSGFGNTEAFF. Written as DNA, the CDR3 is TGTGCCTGGAGCGGATTTGGGAACACTGAAGCTTTCTTT.

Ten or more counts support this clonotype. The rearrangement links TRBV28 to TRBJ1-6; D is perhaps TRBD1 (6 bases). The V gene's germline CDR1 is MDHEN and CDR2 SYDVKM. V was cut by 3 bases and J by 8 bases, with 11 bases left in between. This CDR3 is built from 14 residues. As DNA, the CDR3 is TGTGCCAGCAGTTTCTGGGGGGCAGATTCACCCCTCCACTTT. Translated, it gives CASSFWGADSPLHF.